The present TCR beta chain was sequenced within a study of read filtering for tumor transcriptome and immune sequencing. There are many counts of this clonotype. Germline trimming cut 4 bases from V and 12 bases from J; bases unmatched to any gene: 9. The germline gives CDR1 MNHEY, CDR2 SVGEGT. The CDR3 runs 13 residues. The library was built from around 0.4 ug RNA with molecular barcoded adaptors for alpha/delta and beta/gamma chains. TCRdb redid the calling of the reads with MiXCR, one entry per CDR3 protein. The table has about 93,000 distinct CDR3 sequences, under 25% seen once. The specimen was a population of CD138-negative cells sorted from bone marrow. The TCR originated in a donor aged 40 or older with multiple myeloma. The J gene is TRBJ1-2, the V gene TRBV6-2 or TRBV6-3; 9 bases are a match to TRBD1. DNA for the CDR3: TGTGCCAGCAGTTCTTCCGGGACAGGGCCCCACACCTTC. Protein product: CASSSSGTGPHTF.